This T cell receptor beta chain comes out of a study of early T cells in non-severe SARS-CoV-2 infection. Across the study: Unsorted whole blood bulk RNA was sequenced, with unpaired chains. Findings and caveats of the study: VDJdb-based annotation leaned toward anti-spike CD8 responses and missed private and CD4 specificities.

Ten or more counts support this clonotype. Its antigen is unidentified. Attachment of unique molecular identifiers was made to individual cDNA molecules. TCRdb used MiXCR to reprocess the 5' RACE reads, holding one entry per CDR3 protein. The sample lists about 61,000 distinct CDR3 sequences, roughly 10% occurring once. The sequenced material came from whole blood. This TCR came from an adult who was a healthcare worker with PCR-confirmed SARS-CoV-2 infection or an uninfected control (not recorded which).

DNA of the CDR3: TGTGCCAGCAGCGAATCTACGAACACCGGGGAGCTGTTTTTT. Residues: CASSESTNTGELFF. The rearrangement joins TRBV9 to TRBJ2-2; no clear D. Germline-derived CDR1 and CDR2 are SGDLS and YYNGEE. V shed 3 bases and J shed 0 bases, with 6 bases lying between them. The CDR3 extends over 14 amino acids.